This T cell receptor (beta chain) originates from a study of T cells after yellow fever vaccination. As TCR cDNA was made by 5'RACE template switching, a universal primer site and UMIs were added. TCRdb processed the 5' RACE reads anew with MiXCR; each CDR3 protein has one entry. Of 550,000 to 750,000 distinct CDR3 sequences listed, around an eighth were seen once; the top ten hold around 15%. The CDR3 is made up of 13 amino acids. CDR1 and CDR2 (germline): MNHEY, SVGEGT. Germline trimming cut 8 bases from V and 3 bases from J; bases unmatched to any gene: 7. This clonotype was detected a few times. Sequenced material: PBMCs, taken on the day of the yellow fever booster vaccination. The receptor was derived from a man between 25 and 39 years old who received the YFV17D yellow fever vaccine. The V call is TRBV6-2 or TRBV6-3, the J call TRBJ2-7, with 7 bases aligning to TRBD2. The CDR3 DNA reads TGTGCCAGCTGCCGTCCGGGGGGCTACGAGCAGTACTTC. The encoded protein is CASCRPGGYEQYF.